This T cell receptor (beta chain) was observed in a study of vaccination and CD4 T cells after COVID-19. This clonotype has just a few counts. Its matching antigen is unknown. Once obtained from cultured CD4+ T cells, the DNA was sequenced using the Oncomine TCR Beta short-read assay. MiXCR, applied by TCRdb to the PCR reads, yields one record per CDR3 protein. The sample lists roughly 22,000 distinct CDR3 sequences; about 31% were seen once. Documented treatment: roughly ten-day PBMC culture with coronavirus spike peptide pools or control peptides (ViraFEST assay). Sequencing was done on a sample of cultured CD4+ T cells from blood. This TCR was recovered from a human donor with COVID-19.

CDR3 in DNA: TGTGCCAGTAGTATCCGCGACAGGGCGAGTGGCTACACCTTC. Its translation: CASSIRDRASGYTF. The chain recombines TRBV19 with TRBJ1-2; the match to TRBD1 covers 7 bases. The CDR3 extends over 14 amino acids. Germline V CDR1 and CDR2: LNHDA, SQIVND (reference sequence). J was trimmed by 7 bases and V by 3 bases; bases with no gene match: 8.